Listed below are T cell receptor beta chains from one sample, sequenced in a study of OX40 agonist ivuxolimab in advanced cancers. The data were produced by immunoSEQ multiplex PCR, yet TCRdb's version contains in-frame clones alone and is incomplete. The table shows about 64,000 clones, with around 91% occurring only once. The source was CD4+ or CD8+ T cells sorted from blood, collected in a trial of the OX40 agonist ivuxolimab. The origin of the receptors is an adult with an advanced solid tumor such as melanoma, head and neck, liver or kidney cancer. Both conserved end residues are part of each CDR3. Each record gives: V gene, D gene, J gene, CDR3 protein, CDR3 DNA. A D gene is named only where the DNA matches it firmly.

v_call: TRBV28; d_call: NA; j_call: TRBJ2-1; cdr3_aa: CASSYKEQFF; cdr3_nt: TGTGCCAGCAGCTACAAAGAGCAGTTCTTC
v_call: TRBV2; d_call: TRBD1; j_call: TRBJ1-1; cdr3_aa: CASRGQEAFF; cdr3_nt: TGTGCCAGCAGGGGACAGGAAGCTTTCTTT
v_call: TRBV12-2; d_call: NA; j_call: TRBJ2-7; cdr3_aa: CASRSGWETYEQYF; cdr3_nt: TGTGCAAGTCGTTCCGGTTGGGAAACCTACGAGCAGTACTTC
v_call: TRBV27; d_call: NA; j_call: TRBJ2-5; cdr3_aa: CASSSARGVYQETQYF; cdr3_nt: TGTGCCAGCAGTAGCGCGAGGGGGGTGTACCAAGAGACCCAGTACTTC
v_call: TRBV29-1; d_call: TRBD1; j_call: TRBJ1-2; cdr3_aa: CSARLWGQGAYGYTF; cdr3_nt: TGCAGCGCCCGCCTGTGGGGACAGGGCGCCTATGGCTACACCTTC
v_call: TRBV7-9; d_call: NA; j_call: TRBJ1-2; cdr3_aa: CASSLAGDGNGYTF; cdr3_nt: TGTGCCAGCAGCTTAGCCGGAGATGGGAATGGCTACACCTTC
v_call: TRBV5-4; d_call: NA; j_call: TRBJ2-7; cdr3_aa: CASSLGLREQYF; cdr3_nt: TGTGCCAGCAGTCTAGGCCTCCGCGAGCAGTACTTC
v_call: TRBV5-5; d_call: TRBD1; j_call: TRBJ1-1; cdr3_aa: CASSLAPGGTEAFF; cdr3_nt: TGTGCCAGCAGCTTGGCCCCAGGGGGCACTGAAGCTTTCTTT
v_call: TRBV25-1; d_call: NA; j_call: TRBJ2-3; cdr3_aa: CASRGPGRRDTQYF; cdr3_nt: TGTGCCAGCAGGGGGCCAGGGCGTAGAGATACGCAGTATTTT
v_call: TRBV5-1; d_call: TRBD1; j_call: TRBJ2-1; cdr3_aa: CASRTGEEYNEQFF; cdr3_nt: TGCGCCAGCCGGACAGGGGAGGAATACAATGAGCAGTTCTTC
v_call: TRBV5-6; d_call: NA; j_call: TRBJ2-7; cdr3_aa: CASSPGPRSYEQYF; cdr3_nt: TGTGCCAGCAGCCCCGGACCCAGGTCCTACGAGCAGTACTTC
v_call: TRBV14; d_call: NA; j_call: TRBJ2-7; cdr3_aa: CASSLQGLPYEQYF; cdr3_nt: TGTGCCAGCAGCCTACAGGGACTCCCTTACGAGCAGTACTTC
v_call: TRBV28; d_call: NA; j_call: TRBJ1-2; cdr3_aa: CASRPGLAPGYTF; cdr3_nt: TGTGCCAGCAGACCGGGTCTTGCGCCCGGCTACACCTTC
v_call: TRBV19; d_call: NA; j_call: TRBJ1-2; cdr3_aa: CASWGPQGQDGYTF; cdr3_nt: TGTGCCAGTTGGGGCCCGCAAGGTCAAGATGGCTACACCTTC